This note documents a single T cell receptor beta chain sequence. Antigen specificity is unknown. Time point noted: sample taken at primary tumor resection. Without sorting, whole RNA was sequenced from tumor, nontumor lung or frozen PBMC. Between the trimmed V and J ends, which lost 3 bases and 0 bases, there was a span of 12 bases. The CDR3 covers 15 residues. Germline V gene sequence: CDR1 DFQATT, CDR2 SNEGSKA (reference sequence). The sample originates from a study of spatial heterogeneity in lung cancer. Study-level background: In raw reads, more than 9.5 appearances on average were recorded for each unique TCR and UMI combination. Study results and limitations: Compared with follow-up, resection was when ubiquitous expanded tumor TCRs appeared in blood more.

Single TCR cDNA molecules each had their own unique molecular identifier. Each CDR3 protein gets one entry after TCRdb re-called the 5' RACE reads with MiXCR. This table holds about 3,700 distinct CDR3 sequences, approximately 20% found once. The sequence was collected from a male donor with early-stage non-small cell lung cancer. V gene TRBV20-1 combines with J gene TRBJ2-1; TRBD2 is a possible D gene (5 bases). This sample comprised PBMCs, obtained at surgery. CDR3 residues: CSARRAESSYNEQFF. CDR3 nucleotides: TGCAGTGCTAGGAGAGCGGAGAGCTCCTACAATGAGCAGTTCTTC.